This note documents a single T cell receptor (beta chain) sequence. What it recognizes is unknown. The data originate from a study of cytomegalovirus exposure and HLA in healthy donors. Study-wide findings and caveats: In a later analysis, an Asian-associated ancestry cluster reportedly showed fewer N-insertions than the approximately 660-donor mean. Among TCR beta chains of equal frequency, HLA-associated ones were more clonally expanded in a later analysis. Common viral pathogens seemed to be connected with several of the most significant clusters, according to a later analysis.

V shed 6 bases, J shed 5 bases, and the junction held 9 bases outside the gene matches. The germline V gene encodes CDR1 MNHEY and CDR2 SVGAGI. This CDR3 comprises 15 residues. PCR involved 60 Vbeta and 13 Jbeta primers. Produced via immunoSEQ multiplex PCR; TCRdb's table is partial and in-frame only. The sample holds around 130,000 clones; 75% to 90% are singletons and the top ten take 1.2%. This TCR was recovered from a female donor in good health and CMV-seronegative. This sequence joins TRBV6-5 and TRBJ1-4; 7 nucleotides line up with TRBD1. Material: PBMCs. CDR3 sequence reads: CASRFGKGGNEKLFF. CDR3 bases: TGTGCCAGCAGGTTTGGAAAAGGGGGCAATGAAAAACTGTTTTTT.